This paragraph reports one TCR beta chain. Its antigen remains unknown. MiXCR, run by TCRdb on the 5' RACE reads, gives a single entry per CDR3 protein. In the table there are a few hundred thousand distinct CDR3 sequences, over 15% of which are singletons. Trimming removed 3 bases at V and 0 bases at J, with 1 base between. Germline CDR1 SQVTM, CDR2 ANQGSEA. CDR3 size: 11 residues. The sample comes from a study of CD8 T cells in ankylosing spondylitis. Findings and caveats of the study: Enrichment of disease-linked clones was reportedly significant in matched ankylosing spondylitis synovial fluid. Prior work had noted some motif variants in reactive arthritis blood and synovial fluid.

Sample: blood, either unsorted or a sorted T cell fraction (not recorded which). This receptor was identified in a male donor with ankylosing spondylitis or in good health (not recorded which). The V and J genes are TRBV29-1 and TRBJ2-3, with D hard to call. DNA of the CDR3: TGCAGCGTTGACAGCACAGATACGCAGTATTTT. This encodes CSVDSTDTQYF.